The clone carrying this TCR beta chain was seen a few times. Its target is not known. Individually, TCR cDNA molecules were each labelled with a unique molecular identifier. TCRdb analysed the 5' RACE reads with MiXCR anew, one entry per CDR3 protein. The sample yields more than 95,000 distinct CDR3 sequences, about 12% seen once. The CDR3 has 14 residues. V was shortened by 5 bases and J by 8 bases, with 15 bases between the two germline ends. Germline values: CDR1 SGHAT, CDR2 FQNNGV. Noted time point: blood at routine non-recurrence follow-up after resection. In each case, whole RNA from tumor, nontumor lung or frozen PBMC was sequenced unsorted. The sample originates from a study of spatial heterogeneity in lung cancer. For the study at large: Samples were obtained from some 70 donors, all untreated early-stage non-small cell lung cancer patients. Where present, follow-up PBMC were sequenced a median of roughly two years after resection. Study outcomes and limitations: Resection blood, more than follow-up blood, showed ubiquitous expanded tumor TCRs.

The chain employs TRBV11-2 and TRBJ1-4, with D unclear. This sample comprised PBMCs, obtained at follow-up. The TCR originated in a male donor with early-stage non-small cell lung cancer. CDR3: CASSELGRQEKLFF. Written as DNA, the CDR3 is TGTGCCAGCAGCGAACTTGGACGGCAAGAAAAACTGTTTTTT.